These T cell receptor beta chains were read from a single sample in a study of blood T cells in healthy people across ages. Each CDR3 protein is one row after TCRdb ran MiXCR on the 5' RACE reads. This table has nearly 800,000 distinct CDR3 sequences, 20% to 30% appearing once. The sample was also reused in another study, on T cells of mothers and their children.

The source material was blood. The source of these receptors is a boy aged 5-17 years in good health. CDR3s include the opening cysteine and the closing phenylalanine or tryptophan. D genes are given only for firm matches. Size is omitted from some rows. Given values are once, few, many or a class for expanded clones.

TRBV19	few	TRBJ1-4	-	TGTGCCAGTAGTTCCTCCGGGACATGGAATGAAAAACTGTTTTTT	CASSSSGTWNEKLFF
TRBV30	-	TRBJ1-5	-	TGTGCCTGGAGTGATGACGGACGGTCTAATCAGCCCCAGCATTTT	CAWSDDGRSNQPQHF
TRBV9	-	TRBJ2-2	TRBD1	TGTGCCAGCAGCGTAGGACAGGGGTTTAACACCGGGGAGCTGTTTTTT	CASSVGQGFNTGELFF
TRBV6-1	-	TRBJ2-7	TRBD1	TGTGCCAGCAGTAATCAGGACAGGCCCGCCTACGAGCAGTACTTC	CASSNQDRPAYEQYF
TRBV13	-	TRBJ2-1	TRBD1	TGTGCTAGCAGCCCGAGACAGGGGCGTGACAATGAGCAGTTCTTC	CASSPRQGRDNEQFF
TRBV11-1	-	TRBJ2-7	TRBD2	TGTGCCAGCAGCTCGGGACTAGCGGGGACAGCCACGACAAGCTTCTACGAGCAGTACTTC	CASSSGLAGTATTSFYEQYF
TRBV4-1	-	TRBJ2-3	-	TGCGCCAGCAGCCGACTATGGACTAGCACAGATACGCAGTATTTT	CASSRLWTSTDTQYF
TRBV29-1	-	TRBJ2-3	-	TGCAGCGTTGATGCAATAGATACGCAGTATTTT	CSVDAIDTQYF
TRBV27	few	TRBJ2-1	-	TGTGCCAGCTCCGTAACCTCACAGGGAAATGAGCAGTTCTTC	CASSVTSQGNEQFF
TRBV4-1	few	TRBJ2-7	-	TGCGCCAGCAGCCAAGAGGCCCACTACGAGCAGTACTTC	CASSQEAHYEQYF
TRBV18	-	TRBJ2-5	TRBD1	TGTGCCAGCTCACCGGGACAGGCCCGAAAAGAGACCCAGTACTTC	CASSPGQARKETQYF
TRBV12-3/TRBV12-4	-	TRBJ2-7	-	TGTGCCAGCAGTTTTGCCCTACGCTACGAGCAGTACTTC	CASSFALRYEQYF
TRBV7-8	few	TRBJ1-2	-	TGTGCCAGCAGCTTAGATGGGGGCCCTGGTGGCTACACCTTC	CASSLDGGPGGYTF
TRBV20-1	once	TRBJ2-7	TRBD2	TGCAGTGCTAGCCGGACTAGCGGGAGGCCCTACGAGCAGTACTTC	CSASRTSGRPYEQYF
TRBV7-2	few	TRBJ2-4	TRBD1	TGTGCCAGCAGCTTACCGGGACAGGGAAAGGCCAAAAACATTCAGTACTTC	CASSLPGQGKAKNIQYF
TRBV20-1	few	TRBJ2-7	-	TGCAGTGCTAGCGGGGCTTCCACAAATTCCTACGAGCAGTACTTC	CSASGASTNSYEQYF
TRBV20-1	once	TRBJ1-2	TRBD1	TGCAGTGCTAGAGACGCCGGGACAGGGGCGTCTAACTATGGCTACACCTTC	CSARDAGTGASNYGYTF
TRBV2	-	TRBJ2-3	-	TGTGCCAGCGCGTCGGGGGCCCCTCGCACAGATACGCAGTATTTT	CASASGAPRTDTQYF
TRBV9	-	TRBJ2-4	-	TGTGCCAGCAGCGTAGGAGAAGCCAAAAACATTCAGTACTTC	CASSVGEAKNIQYF
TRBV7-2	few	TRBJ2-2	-	TGTGCCAGCAGCCGACACCCCGGGACATTATCAGGGGAGCTGTTTTTT	CASSRHPGTLSGELFF
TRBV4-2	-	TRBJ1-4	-	TGTGCCAGCAGCCAACCACCAGGGTCGGGGGGGGAAAAACTGTTTTTT	CASSQPPGSGGEKLFF
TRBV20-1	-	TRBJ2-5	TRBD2	TGCAGTGCTCAGCCGGGCGGGAGGTCGGTGGAGACCCAGTACTTC	CSAQPGGRSVETQYF
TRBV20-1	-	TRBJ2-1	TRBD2	TGCAGTGCTAGAGATTCAAGCGGGAGCCGCTCCTACAATGAGCAGTTCTTC	CSARDSSGSRSYNEQFF
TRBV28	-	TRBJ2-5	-	TGTGCCGGCAGTTTGGACAGCCACGAGACCCAGTACTTC	CAGSLDSHETQYF
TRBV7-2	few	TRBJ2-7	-	TGTGCCAGCAGCTTATTCGGGAATAGCTCCTACGAGCAGTACTTC	CASSLFGNSSYEQYF
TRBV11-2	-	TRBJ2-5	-	TGTGCCAGCAGGGCCAGGGTTGAGACCCAGTACTTC	CASRARVETQYF
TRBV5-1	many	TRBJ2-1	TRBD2	TGCGCCAGCAGCTTGACTAGCGGGAGGGCCGGTAATGAGCAGTTCTTC	CASSLTSGRAGNEQFF
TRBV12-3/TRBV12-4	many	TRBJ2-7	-	TGTGCCAGCAGCCGACGCAACGAGCAGTACTTC	CASSRRNEQYF
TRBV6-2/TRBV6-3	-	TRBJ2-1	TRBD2	TGTGCCAGCAGTCTAGCGGGGGAATGGAATGAGCAGTTCTTC	CASSLAGEWNEQFF
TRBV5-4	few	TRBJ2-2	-	TGTGCCAGCAGCTTGGCTTCTAGCCCGACCGGGGAGCTGTTTTTT	CASSLASSPTGELFF
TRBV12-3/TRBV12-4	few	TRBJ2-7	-	TGTGCCAGCAGTTTAGCTGGGGGCATCACCTACGAGCAGTACTTC	CASSLAGGITYEQYF
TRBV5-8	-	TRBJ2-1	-	TGTGCCAGCCCCTTGAACAAAAATCGGGATGAGCAGTTCTTC	CASPLNKNRDEQFF
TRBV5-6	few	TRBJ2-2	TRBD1	TGTGCCAGCAGCCGCCCAGGGGGCCGGACCGGGGAGCTGTTTTTT	CASSRPGGRTGELFF
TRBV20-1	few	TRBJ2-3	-	TGCAGTGCAACCACTCGATCATTCACAGATACGCAGTATTTT	CSATTRSFTDTQYF
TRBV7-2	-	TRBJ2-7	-	TGTGCCAGCAGCCCATGGATTGGGCTGCAGTACGAGCAGTACTTC	CASSPWIGLQYEQYF
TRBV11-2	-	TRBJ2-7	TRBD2	TGTGCCAGCAGCTTGTCGGGAGGACTTCGCGTCGAGCAGTACTTC	CASSLSGGLRVEQYF
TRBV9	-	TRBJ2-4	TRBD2	TGTGCCAGCAGCTTAGAAGGACTAGCGGGAAACCCTAACAAAAACATTCAGTACTTC	CASSLEGLAGNPNKNIQYF
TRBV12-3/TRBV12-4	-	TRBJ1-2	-	TGTGCCAGCAGTACGACAGGAGCTAACTATGGCTACACCTTC	CASSTTGANYGYTF
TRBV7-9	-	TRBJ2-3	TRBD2	TGTGCCAGCTGCCTTAGAGCTAGCGGGGGCCTAAGCACAGATACGCAGTATTTT	CASCLRASGGLSTDTQYF
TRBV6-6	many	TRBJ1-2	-	TGTGCCAGCAGCCCTAACTATGGCTACACCTTC	CASSPNYGYTF
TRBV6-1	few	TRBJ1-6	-	TGTGCCAGCAGTAGGGGATCCGGGGGCCTCCTCTCCTCACCCCTCCACTTT	CASSRGSGGLLSSPLHF
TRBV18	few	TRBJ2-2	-	TGTGCCAGCTCAGTACTAGACACCGGGGAGCTGTTTTTT	CASSVLDTGELFF
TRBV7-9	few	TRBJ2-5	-	TGTGCCAGCAGCTTAGCGGGTCCGTCGGACCAGGAGACCCAGTACTTC	CASSLAGPSDQETQYF
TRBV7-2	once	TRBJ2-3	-	TGTGCCAGCAGCTTAACAACCCCTAGCACAGATACGCAGTATTTT	CASSLTTPSTDTQYF
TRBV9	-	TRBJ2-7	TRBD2	TGTGCCAGCAGCATGGGACTAGCGGGAGTAAACGAGCAGTACTTC	CASSMGLAGVNEQYF